Detailed here is one T cell receptor (beta chain). Its cognate antigen is unknown. MiXCR was run by TCRdb on the reads, yielding one entry per CDR3 protein. The sample holds around 290,000 distinct CDR3 sequences, roughly 23% seen once. The sample originates from a study of T cell repertoires in cytomegalovirus infection. Across the whole study: CMV infection plus the matching HLA type was flagged by public TCR beta signatures.

Deletions cut 3 bases from V and 5 bases from J, with 20 bases between. CDR3 length: 17 amino acids. CDR1 is KGHSH, CDR2 LQKENI, per germline. Findings of the study overall: The response measured ex vivo was dominated by TCR beta clonotypes (HLA-C-restricted and CMV-specific). Carriers of CMV and the relevant HLA type were discriminated by public TCR beta frequency.

The sequenced sample was PBMCs. This chain connects TRBV18 to TRBJ1-5, with a possible D match to TRBD1 (6 bases). The sequence came from a human donor in good health (CMV status not recorded). Some clones in this sample may be carry-over from other donors' samples. This CDR3 is CASSPREGTWWDQPQHF. The CDR3 DNA reads TGTGCCAGCTCACCCCGCGAGGGGACATGGTGGGATCAGCCCCAGCATTTT.